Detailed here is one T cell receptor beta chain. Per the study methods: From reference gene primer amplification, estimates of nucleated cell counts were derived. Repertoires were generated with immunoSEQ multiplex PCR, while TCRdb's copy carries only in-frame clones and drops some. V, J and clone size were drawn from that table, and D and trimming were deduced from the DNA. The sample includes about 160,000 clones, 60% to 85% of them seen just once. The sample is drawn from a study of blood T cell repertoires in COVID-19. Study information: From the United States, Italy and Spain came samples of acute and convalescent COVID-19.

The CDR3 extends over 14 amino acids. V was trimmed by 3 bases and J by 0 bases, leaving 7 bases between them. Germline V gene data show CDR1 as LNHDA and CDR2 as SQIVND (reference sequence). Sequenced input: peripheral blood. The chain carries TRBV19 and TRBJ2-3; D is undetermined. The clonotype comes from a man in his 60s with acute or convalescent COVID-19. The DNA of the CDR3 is TGTGCCAGTAGTATGGGCAGGAGCACAGATACGCAGTATTTT. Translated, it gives CASSMGRSTDTQYF. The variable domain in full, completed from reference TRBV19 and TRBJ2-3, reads DGGITQSPKYLFRKEGQNVTLSCEQNLNHDAMYWYRQDPGQGLRLIYYSQIVNDFQKGDIAEGYSVSREKKESFPLTVTSAQKNPTAFYLCASSMGRSTDTQYFGPGTRLTVL.